Only a few counts were recorded for the clone carrying this T cell receptor (beta chain). Its antigen is as yet unknown. The CDR3 loop spans 14 amino acids. The V end lost 6 bases, the J end lost 9 bases, and 18 bases lay between the germline ends. Germline V gene sequence: CDR1 MDHEN, CDR2 SYDVKM. This record belongs to a study of tumor-infiltrating lymphocytes in primary liver carcinoma. Study-level points and caveats: The study found a significantly higher top-250-clone fraction in tumors than in blood (p = 0.039). Whereas tumor region pairs overlapped more, tumor-adjacent and tumor-blood pairs overlapped less.

Scientists recovered RNA and DNA together from around 18-30 mg of unsorted bulk tissue. Tumor samples all exceeded 80% viable tumor cells. With about 470 ng total RNA as template and a constant-region primer, TCR beta cDNA was made. For TCR beta, libraries were produced by three nested multiplex PCR rounds using slightly modified ARM-PCR. A C-beta reverse primer was combined with TRBV1-TRBV30 forward primers in the first two PCR rounds, and each round had approximately 9 cycles. TCRdb re-called the multiplex PCR reads through MiXCR, storing one row per CDR3 protein. In the table there are around 70,000 distinct CDR3 sequences, 60% to 80% of which are singletons.

Specimen: liver tumor tissue from sampling region 4. Documented subset: tumor region T4, right-lateral pole. This receptor was obtained from a man aged 35 to 55 with primary liver carcinoma and hepatitis B virus infection. The chain joins TRBV28 to TRBJ2-1; TRBD1 is a possible D gene (6 bases). CDR3 in amino acids: CASSADSGEGEQFF. The CDR3 DNA reads as TGTGCCAGCAGCGCGGACAGCGGTGAGGGTGAGCAGTTCTTC.